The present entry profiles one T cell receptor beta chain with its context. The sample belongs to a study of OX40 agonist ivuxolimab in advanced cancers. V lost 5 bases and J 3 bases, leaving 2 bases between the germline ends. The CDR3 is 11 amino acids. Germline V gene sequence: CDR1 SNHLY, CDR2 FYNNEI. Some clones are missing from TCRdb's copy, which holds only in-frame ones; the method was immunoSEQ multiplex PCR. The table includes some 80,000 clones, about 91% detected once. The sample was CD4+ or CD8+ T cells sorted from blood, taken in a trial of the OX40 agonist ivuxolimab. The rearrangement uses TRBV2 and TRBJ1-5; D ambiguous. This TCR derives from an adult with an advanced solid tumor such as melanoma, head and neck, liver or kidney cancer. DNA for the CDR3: TGTGCCAGCAGTCTCAATCAGCCCCAGCATTTT. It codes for CASSLNQPQHF. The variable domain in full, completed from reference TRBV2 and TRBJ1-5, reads EPEVTQTPSHQVTQMGQEVILRCVPISNHLYFYWYRQILGQKVEFLVSFYNNEISEKSEIFDDQFSVERPDGSNFTLKIRSTKLEDSAMYFCASSLNQPQHFGDGTRLSIL.